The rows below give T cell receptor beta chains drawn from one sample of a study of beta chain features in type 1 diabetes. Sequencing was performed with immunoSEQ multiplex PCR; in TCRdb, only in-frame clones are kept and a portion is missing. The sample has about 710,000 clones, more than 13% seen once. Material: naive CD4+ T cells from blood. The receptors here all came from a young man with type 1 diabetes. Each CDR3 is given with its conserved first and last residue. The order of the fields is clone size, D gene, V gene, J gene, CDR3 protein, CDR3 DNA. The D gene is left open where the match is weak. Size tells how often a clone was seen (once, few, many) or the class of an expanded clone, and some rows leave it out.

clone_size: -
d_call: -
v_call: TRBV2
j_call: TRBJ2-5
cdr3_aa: CASREWAQETQYF
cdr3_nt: TGTGCCAGCAGAGAGTGGGCCCAAGAGACCCAGTACTTC

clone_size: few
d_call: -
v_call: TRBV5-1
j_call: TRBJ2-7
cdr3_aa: CASSPSTTFSYEQYF
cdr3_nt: TGCGCCAGCAGCCCTTCAACGACATTCTCCTACGAGCAGTACTTC

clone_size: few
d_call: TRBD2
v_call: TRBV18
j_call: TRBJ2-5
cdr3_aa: CASSPGLGETQYF
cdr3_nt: TGTGCCAGCTCACCAGGACTAGGCGAGACCCAGTACTTC

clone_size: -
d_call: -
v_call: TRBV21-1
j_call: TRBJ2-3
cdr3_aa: CASSKALDREDTQYF
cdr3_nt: TGTGCCAGCAGCAAAGCGCTAGACAGGGAGGATACGCAGTATTTT

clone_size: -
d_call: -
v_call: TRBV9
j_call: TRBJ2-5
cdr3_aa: CASSVAAGYQETQYF
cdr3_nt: TGTGCCAGCAGCGTAGCCGCAGGGTACCAAGAGACCCAGTACTTC

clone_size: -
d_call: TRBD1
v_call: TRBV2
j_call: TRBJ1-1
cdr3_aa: CASRRTGVQSGTEAFF
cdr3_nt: TGTGCCAGCCGCAGGACAGGGGTGCAGTCTGGGACTGAAGCTTTCTTT

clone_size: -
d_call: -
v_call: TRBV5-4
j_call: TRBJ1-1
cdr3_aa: CASSRDVNTEAFF
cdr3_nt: TGTGCCAGCTCGAGGGATGTGAACACTGAAGCTTTCTTT

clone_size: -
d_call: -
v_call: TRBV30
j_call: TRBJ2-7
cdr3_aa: CAWSGRGRDYEQYF
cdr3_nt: TGTGCCTGGAGTGGTAGGGGCCGAGACTACGAGCAGTACTTC

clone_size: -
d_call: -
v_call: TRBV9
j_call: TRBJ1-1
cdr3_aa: CASSVESEGTEAFF
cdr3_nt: TGTGCCAGCAGCGTAGAGTCCGAGGGAACTGAAGCTTTCTTT

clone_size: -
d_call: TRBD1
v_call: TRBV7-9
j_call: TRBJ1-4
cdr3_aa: CAIPFPGQETSNEKLFF
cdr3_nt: TGTGCCATCCCCTTCCCGGGACAGGAAACTTCTAATGAAAAACTGTTTTTT

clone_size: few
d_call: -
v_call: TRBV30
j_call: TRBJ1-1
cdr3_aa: CAHEPNTEAFF
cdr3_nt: TGTGCCCACGAGCCGAACACTGAAGCTTTCTTT

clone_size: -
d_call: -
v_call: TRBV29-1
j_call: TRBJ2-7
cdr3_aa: CSVGDRSYEQYF
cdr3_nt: TGCAGCGTAGGTGACAGGTCCTACGAGCAGTACTTC

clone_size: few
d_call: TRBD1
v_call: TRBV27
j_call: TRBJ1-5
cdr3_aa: CASGTGRPYQPQHF
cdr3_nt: TGTGCCAGCGGGACAGGGAGGCCTTATCAGCCCCAGCATTTT

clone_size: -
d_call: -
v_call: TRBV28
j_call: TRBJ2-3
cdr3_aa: CASSSEAGSRTDTQYF
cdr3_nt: TGTGCCAGCAGTTCTGAGGCGGGGTCCCGCACAGATACGCAGTATTTT

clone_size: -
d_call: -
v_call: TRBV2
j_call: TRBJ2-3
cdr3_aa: CASSYRDTQYF
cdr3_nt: TGTGCCAGCAGTTACAGGGATACGCAGTATTTT

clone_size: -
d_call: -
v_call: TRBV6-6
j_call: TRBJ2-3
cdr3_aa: CASAEGALVADTQYF
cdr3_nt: TGTGCCAGCGCGGAAGGGGCTCTAGTGGCAGATACGCAGTATTTT

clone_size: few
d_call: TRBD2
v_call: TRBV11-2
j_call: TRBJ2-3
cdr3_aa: CASSLSGATDTQYF
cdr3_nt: TGTGCCAGCAGCCTGAGCGGGGCTACAGATACGCAGTATTTT